Shown below are 23 T cell receptor beta chains from a single sample sequenced in a study of CD8 T cells in Susac syndrome. Random-hexamer reverse transcription was applied to roughly 0.45 to 1 ug RNA. TCRdb analysed the immunoSEQ multiplex PCR reads with MiXCR anew, one entry per CDR3 protein. This repertoire shows 150,000 or so distinct CDR3 sequences, roughly 94% found once; its top ten account for about 0.086%. Sequenced input: CD4+ T cells from PBMCs. The receptors were gathered from a human donor with multiple sclerosis.

V and J are TRBV20-1 and TRBJ2-7; 10 bases are a match to TRBD2. Germline trimming cut 4 bases from V and 5 bases from J; bases unmatched to any gene: 14. CDR1 DFQATT and CDR2 SNEGSKA come from the germline V gene (reference sequence). The CDR3 consists of 16 residues. The CDR3 loop is CSATPRTSGRVDEQYF. The CDR3 DNA sequence: TGCAGTGCTACCCCGCGGACTAGCGGCCGTGTCGACGAGCAGTACTTC.

The chain links TRBV6-6 to TRBJ2-1; D ambiguous. Per germline, CDR1 MNHNY and CDR2 SVGAGI (reference sequence). The CDR3 loop spans 15 amino acids. The V and J ends lost 7 bases and 0 bases respectively, with 13 bases between them. The CDR3 region is CASTYTASSYNEQFF. CDR3 DNA: TGTGCCAGCACCTACACGGCTAGCTCCTACAATGAGCAGTTCTTC.

CDR3: CASSQDLQGGNEKLFF. CDR3 sequence (DNA): TGCGCCAGCAGCCAAGATTTGCAGGGTGGTAATGAAAAACTGTTTTTT. V gene TRBV4-3 combines with J gene TRBJ1-4, with D possibly TRBD1 on 5 matching bases. Trimming left V 0 bases short and J 4 bases short, with 12 bases between. The CDR3 has 16 residues. Germline-derived CDR1 and CDR2 are LGHNA and YSLEER.

The V gene is TRBV6-1, the J gene TRBJ1-2; D is uncertain. V was shortened by 5 bases and J by 1 base, with 14 bases between the two germline ends. The CDR3 is 15 residues long. The germline V gene has CDR1 MNHNS and CDR2 SASEGT. CDR3 amino acids: CASSLRSLNNYGYTF. CDR3 DNA: TGTGCCAGCAGTCTAAGAAGCCTTAATAACTATGGCTACACCTTC.

The chain recombines TRBV6-2 or TRBV6-3 with TRBJ2-7, with TRBD2 matching over 7 bases. V lost 6 bases, J lost 2 bases, and 10 bases stayed unmatched. There are 15 residues in the CDR3. The germline gives CDR1 MNHEY, CDR2 SVGEGT. The CDR3, as DNA: TGTGCCAGCAGGGATCCTGGACTAGGGGCCTACGAGCAGTACTTC. Translation: CASRDPGLGAYEQYF.

The chain recombines TRBV21-1 with TRBJ1-3. TRBV21-1 is marked as a pseudogene. The CDR3 sequence is 10 residues long. The CDR3 DNA is TGTGCCGGAAGGGGAAACACCATATATTTT. Its protein product is CAGRGNTIYF.

V is TRBV18 and J is TRBJ2-1; TRBD2 matches at 11 bases. CDR3 size: 14 residues. In germline, CDR1 is KGHSH, CDR2 LQKENI. V lost 6 bases and J lost 10; bases outside the gene matches: 8. CDR3 in amino acids: CASSAGTSGGEQFF. The DNA for the CDR3 is TGTGCCAGCTCGGCTGGGACTAGCGGCGGCGAGCAGTTCTTC.

The chain uses TRBV10-3 and TRBJ2-5, with D possibly matching TRBD1 (5 bases). The germline V and J ends were trimmed by 0 bases and 5 bases, with 13 bases remaining between them. CDR3 length: 15 amino acids. Germline V CDR1 and CDR2: ENHRY, SYGVKD. The CDR3 loop reads CAISESGQSRETQYF. CDR3 sequence (DNA): TGTGCCATCAGTGAGTCGGGGCAGTCTAGGGAGACCCAGTACTTC.

This chain uses TRBV7-9 with TRBJ1-1, with D uncertain. Germline CDR1 and CDR2: SEHNR and FQNEAQ (reference sequence). Deletions cut 3 bases from V and 0 bases from J, with 5 bases between. There are 13 residues in the CDR3. Here the CDR3 reads CASSLIVNTEAFF. The CDR3, as DNA: TGTGCCAGCAGCTTGATCGTGAACACTGAAGCTTTCTTT.

This chain uses TRBV10-3 with TRBJ2-3; 12 bases are a match to TRBD2. CDR1 is ENHRY, CDR2 SYGVKD, per germline. The V and J ends lost 0 bases and 0 bases, in that order; junction bases with no gene match: 10. The CDR3 runs 20 residues. The CDR3 loop reads CAISESPPGLAGDSTDTQYF. As DNA, the CDR3 is TGTGCCATCAGTGAGTCTCCCCCGGGACTAGCGGGCGATAGCACAGATACGCAGTATTTT.

This sequence joins TRBV5-1 and TRBJ2-2; 8 bases map to TRBD1. This CDR3 region has 15 residues. V gave up 8 bases and J gave up 6 bases; unmatched junction bases: 12. The germline V gene encodes CDR1 SGHRS and CDR2 YFSETQ. CDR3 nucleotides: TGCGCCAGTACCCCGGGACAGGCTAATTCCGGGGAGCTGTTTTTT. It yields the protein CASTPGQANSGELFF.

CDR3 coding DNA: TGTGCCAGCAGCTTTTTGAACGAGCAGTACTTC. Encoded protein: CASSFLNEQYF. V gene TRBV7-8 combines with J gene TRBJ2-7, with D uncertain. V lost 3 bases and J lost 5, with 5 bases in between. CDR1 and CDR2 (germline): SGHVS, FQNEAQ. The CDR3 runs to 11 residues.

The chain joins TRBV5-6 to TRBJ1-2; D not certain. In germline, CDR1 is SGHDT, CDR2 YYEEEE. V was clipped by 0 bases and J by 3 bases, with 6 bases between them. The CDR3 contains 13 residues. The CDR3 region is CASSLVPDYGYTF. CDR3 DNA: TGTGCCAGCAGCTTGGTACCCGACTATGGCTACACCTTC.

The J gene is TRBJ1-5, the V gene TRBV29-1; TRBD1 agrees at 9 bases. The CDR3 has 13 amino acids. The junction had 4 bases not matched to a gene; V was cut back by 6 bases and J by 4 bases. The V gene's germline CDR1 is SQVTM and CDR2 ANQGSEA. The CDR3 DNA follows: TGCAGCGTGGGGACAGGGATGAATCAGCCCCAGCATTTT. It encodes CSVGTGMNQPQHF.

The V call is TRBV29-1, the J call TRBJ1-5; TRBD1 might be the D (5 bases). The CDR3 is 13 residues long. The germline V gene has CDR1 SQVTM and CDR2 ANQGSEA. V was clipped by 6 bases and J by 5 bases, with 14 bases between them. CDR3 coding DNA: TGCAGCGTGGGCCGGGGGGTTGATCAGCCCCAGCATTTT. It translates to CSVGRGVDQPQHF.

The chain combines TRBV7-8 with TRBJ2-6; possible D gene TRBD2, 6 bases. V was shortened by 2 bases and J by 0 bases, with 8 bases between the two germline ends. This CDR3 is built from 16 residues. CDR1 and CDR2 (germline): SGHVS, FQNEAQ. The DNA of the CDR3 is TGTGCCAGCAGCTTATTGCGGGGCTCTGGGGCCAACGTCCTGACTTTC. Translated, it gives CASSLLRGSGANVLTF. Full variable domain (rest looked up from reference TRBV7-8 and TRBJ2-6): GAGVSQSPRYKVAKRGQDVALRCDPISGHVSLFWYQQALGQGPEFLTYFQNEAQLDKSGLPSDRFFAERPEGSVSTLKIQRTQQEDSAVYLCASSLLRGSGANVLTFGAGSRLTVL.

This chain connects TRBV5-1 to TRBJ1-1; no reliable D call. V lost 0 bases and J lost 5, with 8 bases in between. In germline, CDR1 is SGHRS, CDR2 YFSETQ. CDR3 length equals 13 residues. CDR3 region: CASSLGFITEAFF. The CDR3 DNA sequence: TGCGCCAGCAGCTTGGGGTTCATTACTGAAGCTTTCTTT.

The V gene is TRBV28, the J gene TRBJ1-2; 8 nucleotides agree with TRBD1. The CDR3 spans 17 residues. Germline V gives CDR1 MDHEN, CDR2 SYDVKM. The trim removed 5 bases at V and 7 bases at J, leaving 18 bases unmatched. The CDR3 bases are TGTGCCAGCAGTCCCTCACCGGGACAGGTGAAAAGGAGTGGCTACACCTTC. This codes for CASSPSPGQVKRSGYTF.

This chain links TRBV6-4 with TRBJ2-3; 8 positions match TRBD2. CDR3 length: 15 amino acids. Germline CDR1 and CDR2: MRHNA and SNTAGT. The ends lost 0 bases at V and 6 bases at J; junction bases unmatched: 5. The CDR3 DNA reads TGTGCCAGCAGTGACTCCGGACTAGCTGCTGATACGCAGTATTTT. Translating gives CASSDSGLAADTQYF.

The chain carries TRBV6-6 and TRBJ2-5; tentative D call: TRBD1 (6 bases). The V end was cut by 6 bases, the J end by 5 bases, with 13 bases between. The CDR3 runs to 13 residues. Germline CDR1 and CDR2: MNHNY and SVGAGI (reference sequence). Here the CDR3 DNA reads TGTGCCAGCAGCCTACCAGGGGACGAGACCCAGTACTTC. It encodes CASSLPGDETQYF.

CDR3 DNA: TGTGCCAGCAGTGGGGGCAATCAGCCCCAGCATTTT. It encodes CASSGGNQPQHF. The V call is TRBV2, the J call TRBJ1-5; no definite D call. This CDR3 region has 12 residues. Trimming left V 4 bases short and J 2 bases short, with 3 bases between. The V gene's germline CDR1 is SNHLY and CDR2 FYNNEI.

The rearrangement uses TRBV12-3 or TRBV12-4 and TRBJ2-7; no clear D. The V gene lost 5 bases and the J gene lost 6 bases, with 17 bases spanning the gap. The CDR3 runs to 14 residues. The chain's CDR3 is CASSPAERRGEQYF. The CDR3 DNA reads TGTGCCAGCAGTCCCGCGGAACGGCGCGGCGAGCAGTACTTC.

This clonotype has just one count. The rearrangement links TRBV20-1 to TRBJ2-2, with D perhaps TRBD1 (6 bases). CDR1 is DFQATT and CDR2 is SNEGSKA in the germline V gene (reference sequence). The V gene lost 2 bases and the J gene lost 2 bases, with 9 bases spanning the gap. The CDR3 length is 14 residues. CDR3 protein: CSARPGHNTGELFF. DNA for the CDR3: TGCAGTGCTAGACCGGGACATAACACCGGGGAGCTGTTTTTT.